This T cell receptor (beta chain) was identified during a study of cytomegalovirus exposure and HLA in healthy donors. Across the study: Counted in an early data release were roughly 87 million unique TCRs from HLA-typed donors. Study conclusions and caveats: The authors later found TCR association rates varying by HLA locus, with DRB1 most and HLA-C fewest. The study labeled more than 150 TCR beta chains cytomegalovirus-associated.

About this clone itself: What it binds is not known.

The CDR3 covers 15 residues. V was pared by 5 bases and J by 3 bases, with 7 bases of the junction left unmatched. Germline CDR1 and CDR2: MNHNS and SASEGT. It was with 60 Vbeta and 13 Jbeta primers that the PCR ran. This table comes from immunoSEQ multiplex PCR, and its TCRdb copy is limited to in-frame clones, with some not included. The table has about 140,000 clones, roughly four fifths seen once. The sample taken for sequencing was PBMCs. This TCR was sampled from a woman aged 45 to 65 in good health and CMV-seropositive. The chain has TRBV6-1 and TRBJ1-5; 7 nucleotides line up with TRBD1. In nucleotides, the CDR3 is TGTGCCAGCAGTTCCCCAGGGGGAGTCAATCAGCCCCAGCATTTT. Residues: CASSSPGGVNQPQHF.